This TCR beta chain came from a study of vaccination and CD4 T cells after COVID-19. The Oncomine TCR Beta short-read assay sequenced DNA from cultured CD4+ T cells. Using the QIAamp micro DNA kit, genomic DNA was extracted from the CD4+ T cells that had been cultured. In TCRdb, the PCR reads were re-called with MiXCR into one record per CDR3 protein. Of about 9,700 distinct CDR3 sequences in the sample, around 30% were seen once. Treatment denoted: approximately 10-day PBMC culture with coronavirus spike peptide pools or control peptides (ViraFEST assay). During the years 2011-2018, before the COVID-19 pandemic, the unexposed donor's CD4+ T cells were collected. V shed 3 bases, J shed 7 bases, and the junction held 18 bases outside the gene matches. The V gene's germline CDR1 is DFQATT and CDR2 SNEGSKA (reference sequence). The CDR3 loop spans 17 amino acids. This clonotype was observed a few times. The target antigen is unknown.

Sequenced input: CD4+ T cells from blood, cultured in vitro. The J gene is TRBJ1-2, the V gene TRBV20-1; 9 nucleotides match TRBD1. The TCR sequence derives from a human donor in good health. CDR3 sequence: CSASLTTSPGTGSGYTF. In DNA, the CDR3 is TGCAGTGCTAGTCTTACTACAAGTCCCGGGACAGGGTCTGGCTACACCTTC.